This T cell receptor (beta chain) stems from a study of blood T cell repertoires in COVID-19. Those enrolled in Seattle joined during active infection and were followed longitudinally afterward. Authors' analysis steps: Estimation of nucleated cell counts relied on the amplification of reference gene primers. TCRdb's table, derived via immunoSEQ multiplex PCR, lists solely in-frame clones and lacks some. The DNA was the basis for D and trimming; V, J and clone size are from that table. The data hold approximately 210,000 clones, with 85% to 90% observed a single time. Sequenced: peripheral blood. The sequence came from a man over 45 with COVID-19, enrolled during active disease.

CDR3 loop: CASSLDREGTEAFF. In nucleotides, the CDR3 is TGCGCCAGCAGCTTGGACAGGGAGGGGACTGAAGCTTTCTTT. This sequence joins TRBV5-1 and TRBJ1-1, with a possible D match to TRBD1 (6 bases). The germline V gene encodes CDR1 SGHRS and CDR2 YFSETQ. Trimming stripped 0 bases from V and 5 bases from J, with 11 bases between. The CDR3 is 14 amino acids.